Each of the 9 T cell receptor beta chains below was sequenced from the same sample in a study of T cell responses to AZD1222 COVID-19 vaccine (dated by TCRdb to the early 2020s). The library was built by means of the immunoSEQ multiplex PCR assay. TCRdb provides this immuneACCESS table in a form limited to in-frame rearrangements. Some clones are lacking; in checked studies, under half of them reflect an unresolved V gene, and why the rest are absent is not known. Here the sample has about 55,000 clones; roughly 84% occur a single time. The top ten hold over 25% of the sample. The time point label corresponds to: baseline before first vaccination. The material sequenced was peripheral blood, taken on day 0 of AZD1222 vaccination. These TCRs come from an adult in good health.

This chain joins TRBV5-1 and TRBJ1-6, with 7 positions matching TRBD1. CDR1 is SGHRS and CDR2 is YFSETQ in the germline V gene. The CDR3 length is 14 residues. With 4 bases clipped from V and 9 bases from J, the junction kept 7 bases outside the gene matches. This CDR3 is CASSPGTESSPLHF. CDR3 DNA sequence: TGCGCCAGCAGCCCCGGGACAGAGAGTTCACCCCTCCACTTT.

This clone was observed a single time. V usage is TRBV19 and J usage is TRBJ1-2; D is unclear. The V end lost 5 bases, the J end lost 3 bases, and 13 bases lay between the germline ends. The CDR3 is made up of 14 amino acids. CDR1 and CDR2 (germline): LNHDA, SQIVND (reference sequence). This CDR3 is CASSPRGLDYGYTF. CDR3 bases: TGTGCCAGTAGTCCCCGGGGATTGGACTATGGCTACACCTTC.

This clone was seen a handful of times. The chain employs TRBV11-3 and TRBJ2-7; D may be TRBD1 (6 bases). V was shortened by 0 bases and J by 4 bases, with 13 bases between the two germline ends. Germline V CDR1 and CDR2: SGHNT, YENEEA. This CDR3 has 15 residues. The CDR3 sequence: CASSLDGEQGYEQYF. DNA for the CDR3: TGTGCCAGCAGCTTAGATGGGGAGCAGGGGTACGAGCAGTACTTC.

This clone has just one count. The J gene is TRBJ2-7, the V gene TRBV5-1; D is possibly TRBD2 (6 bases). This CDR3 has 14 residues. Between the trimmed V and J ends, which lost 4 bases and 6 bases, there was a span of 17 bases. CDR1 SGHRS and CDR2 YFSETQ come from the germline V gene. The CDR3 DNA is TGCGCCAGCAGCGGATCTACCGGGGGAGGCGAGCAGTACTTC. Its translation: CASSGSTGGGEQYF. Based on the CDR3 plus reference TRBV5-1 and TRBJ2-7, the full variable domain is KAGVTQTPRYLIKTRGQQVTLSCSPISGHRSVSWYQQTPGQGLQFLFEYFSETQRNKGNFPGRFSGRQFSNSRSEMNVSTLELGDSALYLCASSGSTGGGEQYFGPGTRLTVT.

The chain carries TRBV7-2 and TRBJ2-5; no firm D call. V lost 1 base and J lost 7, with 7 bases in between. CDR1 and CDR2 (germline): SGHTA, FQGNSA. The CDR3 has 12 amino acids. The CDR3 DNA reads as TGTGCCAGCAGCTTAGTAGAGACGACCCAGTACTTC. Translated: CASSLVETTQYF.

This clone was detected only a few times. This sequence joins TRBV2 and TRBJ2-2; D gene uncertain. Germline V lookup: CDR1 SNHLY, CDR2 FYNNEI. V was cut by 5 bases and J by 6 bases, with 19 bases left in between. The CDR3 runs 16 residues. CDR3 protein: CASSTRTYGGAGELFF. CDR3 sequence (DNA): TGTGCCAGCAGTACTCGGACGTACGGTGGTGCCGGGGAGCTGTTTTTT.

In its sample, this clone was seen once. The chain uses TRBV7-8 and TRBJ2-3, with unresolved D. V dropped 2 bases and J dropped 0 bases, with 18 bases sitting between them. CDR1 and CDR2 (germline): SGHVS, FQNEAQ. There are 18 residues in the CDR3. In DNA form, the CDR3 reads TGTGCCAGCAGCTTAACTGGCGGAGACCCGGCCAGCACAGATACGCAGTATTTT. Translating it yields CASSLTGGDPASTDTQYF.

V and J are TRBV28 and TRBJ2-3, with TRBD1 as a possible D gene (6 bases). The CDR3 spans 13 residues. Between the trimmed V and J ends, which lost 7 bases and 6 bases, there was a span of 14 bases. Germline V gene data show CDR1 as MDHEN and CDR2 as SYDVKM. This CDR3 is CASNQRQGDTQYF. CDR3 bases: TGTGCCAGCAATCAGCGTCAGGGGGATACGCAGTATTTT.

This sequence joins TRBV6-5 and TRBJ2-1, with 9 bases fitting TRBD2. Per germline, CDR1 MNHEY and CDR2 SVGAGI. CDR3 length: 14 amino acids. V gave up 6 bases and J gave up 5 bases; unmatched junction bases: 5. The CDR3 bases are TGTGCCAGCAGGGCTAGCGGGAAGAACAATGAGCAGTTCTTC. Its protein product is CASRASGKNNEQFF.